Following are 32 T cell receptor beta chains from one sample sequenced in a study of blood T cell repertoires in COVID-19. Some clones are missing from TCRdb's copy, which holds only in-frame ones; the method was immunoSEQ multiplex PCR. This table holds under 250,000 clones, around 86% found once. Sequenced sample: peripheral blood. Receptors originate from a man aged 80 or over with acute or convalescent COVID-19.

The chain joins TRBV10-3 to TRBJ1-2; TRBD1 matches at 9 bases. Germline V gene sequence: CDR1 ENHRY, CDR2 SYGVKD. J was trimmed by 6 bases and V by 2 bases; bases with no gene match: 10. The CDR3 is made up of 16 amino acids. The CDR3 coding sequence is TGTGCCATCAGTGAGACCCCGGGACAGGGAACGGATGGCTACACCTTC. It translates to CAISETPGQGTDGYTF.

This clone was recorded a few times. The genes are TRBV7-9 and TRBJ2-7; D possibly corresponds to TRBD2 (7 bases). This CDR3 has 17 residues. Trimming removed 5 bases at V and 2 bases at J, with 22 bases between. CDR1 SEHNR and CDR2 FQNEAQ come from the germline V gene (reference sequence). As DNA, the CDR3 is TGTGCCAGCAGCCCTAGTCGGCCGGGGGCGGGGGCCTACGAGCAGTACTTC. Translated: CASSPSRPGAGAYEQYF.

V is TRBV7-8 and J is TRBJ1-2; D is possibly TRBD1 (6 bases). CDR1 is SGHVS, CDR2 FQNEAQ, per germline. V lost 6 bases and J lost 6, with 14 bases in between. This CDR3 is built from 13 residues. CDR3 bases: TGTGCCAGCAGTCCCACAGGGAACCATGGCTACACCTTC. Translating it yields CASSPTGNHGYTF.

Only one count was recorded for this clone. The chain couples TRBV2 to TRBJ1-5, with 7 bases lining up with TRBD1. V lost 6 bases, J lost 4 bases, and 9 bases stayed unmatched. Germline V gene lookup returns CDR1 SNHLY and CDR2 FYNNEI. The CDR3 has 15 residues. DNA of the CDR3: TGTGCCAGCAGCCCGGACAGGATCGCTAATCAGCCCCAGCATTTT. It codes for CASSPDRIANQPQHF.

This clone was found once. This chain joins TRBV7-8 and TRBJ2-7, with a tentative D call TRBD2 (5 bases). The CDR3 has 15 residues. Trimming left V 2 bases short and J 7 bases short, with 18 bases between. Germline V gene sequence: CDR1 SGHVS, CDR2 FQNEAQ. In DNA, the CDR3 is TGTGCCAGCAGCTTAATCCGGGCCCCAACGGGAGAGCAGTACTTC. Amino acids: CASSLIRAPTGEQYF. Variable domain in full (rest from reference TRBV7-8 and TRBJ2-7): GAGVSQSPRYKVAKRGQDVALRCDPISGHVSLFWYQQALGQGPEFLTYFQNEAQLDKSGLPSDRFFAERPEGSVSTLKIQRTQQEDSAVYLCASSLIRAPTGEQYFGPGTRLTVT.

The V gene is TRBV5-1, the J gene TRBJ1-2, with 8 bases fitting TRBD1. This CDR3 has 15 residues. Trimming took 4 bases from V and 5 from J; bases not matched to a gene: 10. CDR1 and CDR2 from the germline V gene are SGHRS and YFSETQ. As DNA, the CDR3 is TGCGCCAGCAGCCCTCAGACAGGGGAAGGTTATGGCTACACCTTC. This translates into CASSPQTGEGYGYTF.

The chain links TRBV27 to TRBJ2-7; 11 bases map to TRBD1. Germline loops: CDR1 MNHEY, CDR2 SMNVEV (reference sequence). This CDR3 has 14 amino acids. J gave up 4 bases and V 5 bases, and 4 bases lay outside the gene matches. The CDR3 spells CASSLGDRGYEQYF. As DNA, the CDR3 is TGTGCCAGCAGTCTGGGGGACAGGGGGTACGAGCAGTACTTC.

This clone is a singleton in its sample. The chain recombines TRBV10-3 with TRBJ2-3; 10 bases are a match to TRBD2. V trimming: 6 bases; J trimming: 10 bases; junction bases outside the gene matches: 7. This CDR3 comprises 13 residues. The germline V gene has CDR1 ENHRY and CDR2 SYGVKD. The CDR3 region is CAISGAGGEAQYF. The CDR3 DNA reads TGTGCCATCAGCGGAGCGGGGGGGGAGGCGCAGTATTTT.

This chain connects TRBV7-8 to TRBJ2-3; 7 nucleotides match TRBD2. CDR1 is SGHVS, CDR2 FQNEAQ, per germline. V dropped 5 bases and J dropped 2; count of bases not matched to a gene: 7. The length of the CDR3 is 15 residues. CDR3 residues: CASSRRDYHTDTQYF. In DNA form, the CDR3 reads TGTGCCAGCAGCCGCCGGGACTACCACACAGATACGCAGTATTTT.

Turning to this clone: Distinct nucleotide sequences in the sample also encode this CDR3. The V and J genes are TRBV5-1 and TRBJ1-5; possibly TRBD1 for D (5 bases). Germline assignment: CDR1 SGHRS and CDR2 YFSETQ. V was clipped by 4 bases and J by 1 base, with 9 bases between them. This CDR3 region has 14 residues. The CDR3 region has the DNA TGCGCCAGCAGCCCGGGGGTAAGCAATCAGCCCCAGCATTTT. This sequence encodes CASSPGVSNQPQHF.

The J gene is TRBJ2-7, the V gene TRBV7-2; tentative D call: TRBD1 (6 bases). From germline, CDR1 is SGHTA and CDR2 FQGNSA. V was shortened by 3 bases and J by 3 bases, with 15 bases between the two germline ends. The CDR3 totals 15 residues. CDR3 sequence: CASSFGAGAVYEQYF. CDR3 nucleotide sequence: TGTGCCAGCAGCTTTGGGGCAGGGGCTGTCTACGAGCAGTACTTC.

The rearrangement links TRBV19 to TRBJ2-3, with 8 positions matching TRBD1. Trimming removed 6 bases from V and 1 base from J; junction bases left unmatched: 9. Germline-derived CDR1 and CDR2 are LNHDA and SQIVND (reference sequence). The CDR3 is 16 residues long. DNA for the CDR3: TGTGCCAGTAGCTTCATAGGACAGGGAGGCACAGATACGCAGTATTTT. Encoded protein: CASSFIGQGGTDTQYF. The entire variable domain, with the rest obtained from reference TRBV19 and TRBJ2-3, is as follows: DGGITQSPKYLFRKEGQNVTLSCEQNLNHDAMYWYRQDPGQGLRLIYYSQIVNDFQKGDIAEGYSVSREKKESFPLTVTSAQKNPTAFYLCASSFIGQGGTDTQYFGPGTRLTVL.

The V and J genes are TRBV27 and TRBJ2-7; no definite D call. Per germline, CDR1 MNHEY and CDR2 SMNVEV (reference sequence). CDR3 length: 15 residues. V lost 2 bases to trimming and J lost 1 base, with 12 bases between them. CDR3 sequence: CASSLASDSSYEQYF. DNA of the CDR3: TGTGCCAGCAGTTTAGCATCCGACTCATCCTACGAGCAGTACTTC.

V usage is TRBV7-8 and J usage is TRBJ1-5; D might be TRBD1 (6 bases). V was cut by 5 bases and J by 8 bases, with 10 bases left in between. Germline CDR1 SGHVS, CDR2 FQNEAQ. CDR3 size: 12 residues. The CDR3, as DNA: TGTGCCAGCAGCCGAGGGGGGGAGCCCCAGCATTTT. It encodes CASSRGGEPQHF.

This chain links TRBV6-1 with TRBJ2-7; no definite D call. V lost 3 bases, J lost 11 bases, and 20 bases lay in between. Germline CDR1 is MNHNS and CDR2 is SASEGT. The CDR3 loop spans 14 amino acids. The CDR3 region is CASSDIQSPRHEYF. The CDR3 nucleotides are TGTGCCAGCAGTGACATCCAGAGCCCTCGACATGAGTACTTC.

The V gene is TRBV28, the J gene TRBJ2-4, with D uncertain. V lost 2 bases and J 5 bases, leaving 4 bases between the germline ends. This CDR3 has 12 residues. Per germline, CDR1 MDHEN and CDR2 SYDVKM. The CDR3 sequence: CASSLEENIQYF. The CDR3 nucleotides read TGTGCCAGCAGTTTAGAGGAAAACATTCAGTACTTC.

This clone has a single count. This sequence joins TRBV14 and TRBJ2-3; 8 bases match TRBD1. J lost 8 bases, V lost 1 base, and 8 bases had no gene match. The CDR3 runs to 15 residues. Looked up from germline, CDR1 is SGHDN and CDR2 is FVKESK. This CDR3 is CASSQAQGARGTQYF. In DNA form, the CDR3 reads TGTGCCAGCAGCCAAGCGCAGGGGGCAAGGGGTACGCAGTATTTT.

The chain combines TRBV18 with TRBJ1-4, with a possible D match to TRBD1 (5 bases). CDR1 and CDR2 from the germline V gene are KGHSH and LQKENI. V lost 7 bases to trimming and J lost 5 bases, with 20 bases between them. The length of the CDR3 is 16 residues. The CDR3 here is CASLRLRQRKNEKLFF. The DNA of the CDR3 is TGTGCCAGCTTGAGGCTCCGACAGAGAAAAAATGAAAAACTGTTTTTT.

V is TRBV18 and J is TRBJ2-7; 9 bases line up with TRBD1. The V gene end was trimmed by 5 bases and the J gene end by 1 base; junction bases not matched to a gene: 9. This CDR3 is built from 16 residues. The germline V gene has CDR1 KGHSH and CDR2 LQKENI. CDR3 sequence (DNA): TGTGCCAGCTCATCGCAGCCGGGACAGGGATCCTACGAGCAGTACTTC. Protein: CASSSQPGQGSYEQYF.

The chain recombines TRBV27 with TRBJ1-1; unclear D gene. The CDR3 totals 14 residues. V was pared by 4 bases and J by 6 bases, with 15 bases between. CDR1 and CDR2 from the germline V gene are MNHEY and SMNVEV (reference sequence). The DNA of the CDR3 is TGTGCCAGCAGTTCGATCAGAGAGGGTCCTGAAGCTTTCTTT. Translated, it gives CASSSIREGPEAFF.

This rearrangement joins TRBV27 to TRBJ1-6; the match to TRBD1 covers 10 bases. From germline, CDR1 is MNHEY and CDR2 SMNVEV (reference sequence). The CDR3 runs to 14 residues. Trimming cost V 7 bases and J 6 bases; bases outside gene matches: 3. The CDR3 here is CASNWDRGNSPLHF. For the CDR3, the DNA is TGTGCCAGCAATTGGGACAGGGGTAATTCACCCCTCCACTTT.

The genes are TRBV19 and TRBJ2-3; D uncertain. CDR1 and CDR2 (germline): LNHDA, SQIVND (reference sequence). The CDR3 contains 12 residues. The V end lost 3 bases, the J end lost 7 bases, and 8 bases lay between the germline ends. For the CDR3, the DNA is TGTGCCAGTAGTATGGCTTCCTATACGCAGTATTTT. This codes for CASSMASYTQYF. Looking up the rest from reference TRBV19 and TRBJ2-3 gives the full variable domain: DGGITQSPKYLFRKEGQNVTLSCEQNLNHDAMYWYRQDPGQGLRLIYYSQIVNDFQKGDIAEGYSVSREKKESFPLTVTSAQKNPTAFYLCASSMASYTQYFGPGTRLTVL.

J is TRBJ1-6 and V is TRBV3-1 (or the pseudogene TRBV3-2), with D perhaps matching TRBD1 (5 bases). CDR1 LGHDT and CDR2 YNNKEL come from the germline V gene (reference sequence). The CDR3 has 15 amino acids. V lost 1 base to trimming and J lost 6 bases, with 10 bases between them. CDR3 DNA: TGTGCCAGCAGCCAAGGGTGGACAATTAATTCACCCCTCCACTTT. It codes for CASSQGWTINSPLHF.

The chain employs TRBV25-1 and TRBJ1-1; D ambiguous. V lost 3 bases and J lost 5, with 16 bases in between. Germline CDR1 MGHDK, CDR2 SYGVNS. CDR3 length: 15 amino acids. In nucleotides, the CDR3 is TGTGCCAGCAGTGACCCCAGAGTCGGGGATACTGAAGCTTTCTTT. Its protein product is CASSDPRVGDTEAFF.

The rearrangement joins TRBV25-1 to TRBJ1-6; 10 nucleotides line up with TRBD1. This CDR3 is 14 amino acids long. J was trimmed by 8 bases and V by 4 bases; bases with no gene match: 2. CDR1 is MGHDK and CDR2 is SYGVNS in the germline V gene. The CDR3, as DNA: TGTGCCAGCAGTGTGACAGGGGGCGATTCACCCCTCCACTTT. Its protein product is CASSVTGGDSPLHF.

V and J are TRBV5-4 and TRBJ2-1; 9 bases are shared with TRBD1. CDR1 SGHNT and CDR2 YYREEE come from the germline V gene (reference sequence). V was clipped by 4 bases and J by 5 bases; unmatched bases: 7. The CDR3 has 15 amino acids. The CDR3 protein is CASSAGQGSHNEQFF. The CDR3, as DNA: TGTGCCAGCAGCGCGGGACAGGGAAGTCACAATGAGCAGTTCTTC.

Only a few counts were recorded for this clone. V usage is TRBV19 and J usage is TRBJ2-5, with D uncertain. Germline CDR1 LNHDA, CDR2 SQIVND (reference sequence). There are 12 residues in the CDR3. V gave up 5 bases and J gave up 5 bases, with 9 bases separating them. CDR3 in amino acids: CASSRSRETQYF. As DNA, the CDR3 is TGTGCCAGTAGTCGTTCGAGGGAGACCCAGTACTTC.

This clone was detected only once. The J gene is TRBJ2-2, the V gene TRBV5-1, with a tentative D call TRBD1 (6 bases). The germline CDR1 and CDR2 sequences are SGHRS and YFSETQ. The CDR3 extends over 16 amino acids. Deletions cut 0 bases from V and 1 base from J, with 10 bases between. CDR3 nucleotide sequence: TGCGCCAGCAGCTTGGACAGGGCGGAGAACACCGGGGAGCTGTTTTTT. It codes for CASSLDRAENTGELFF.

About this clone itself: At the DNA level, this CDR3 is encoded by other sequences in the same sample as well. The J gene is TRBJ1-4, the V gene TRBV28, with 7 bases that match TRBD1. V dropped 11 bases and J dropped 5; count of bases not matched to a gene: 8. This CDR3 is 13 amino acids long. CDR1 and CDR2 from the germline V gene are MDHEN and SYDVKM. The chain's CDR3 is CASSGGSNEKLFF. The CDR3 DNA sequence: TGTGCCTCTTCAGGGGGTTCCAATGAAAAACTGTTTTTT.

The V call is TRBV7-9, the J call TRBJ1-5; no firm D call. Germline V gives CDR1 SEHNR, CDR2 FQNEAQ (reference sequence). With 8 bases removed from V and 4 bases from J, the gap between germline ends came to 12 bases. CDR3 size: 13 residues. The CDR3 region is CASVMGGNQPQHF. CDR3 bases: TGTGCCAGCGTCATGGGAGGGAATCAGCCCCAGCATTTT.

This chain joins TRBV7-9 and TRBJ1-2, with 7 bases lining up with TRBD1. CDR1 and CDR2 (germline): SEHNR, FQNEAQ (reference sequence). This CDR3 is 14 amino acids long. V lost 5 bases and J lost 7; bases outside the gene matches: 10. The chain's CDR3 is CASSPEDRVAGYTF. The CDR3 DNA follows: TGTGCCAGCAGCCCCGAAGACAGGGTGGCTGGCTACACCTTC.

This chain joins TRBV27 and TRBJ1-2; D possibly corresponds to TRBD1 (5 bases). This CDR3 region has 14 residues. The ends were cut back, 5 bases at V and 2 bases at J, with 12 bases in the middle. The germline gives CDR1 MNHEY, CDR2 SMNVEV (reference sequence). CDR3: CASSPSTANYGYTF. In DNA, the CDR3 is TGTGCCAGCAGTCCGTCGACAGCGAACTATGGCTACACCTTC.